Listed below are T cell receptor beta chains from one sample, sequenced in a study of T cell changes during pregnancy in multiple sclerosis. TCRdb's copy holds only in-frame clones and misses some; the assay was immunoSEQ multiplex PCR. The top ten hold roughly 0.71% of the sample, which has 50,000 or so clones, approximately 92% seen once. The sample consisted of CD4+ T cells from peripheral blood mononuclear cells, taken in the third trimester of pregnancy. The receptors shown here come from a female donor with multiple sclerosis, enrolled in a pregnancy study. The CDR3 runs from the conserved cysteine through the conserved F or W. Each record gives: D gene, J gene, V gene, clone size, CDR3 protein, CDR3 DNA. D genes are given only for firm matches. Where a row states a size, it is once, few, many or the class of an expanded clone; other rows omit it.

>.|TRBJ1-1|TRBV6-5|.
CASSYVGAHTEAFF
TGTGCCAGCAGTTACGTAGGGGCGCACACTGAAGCTTTCTTT
>.|TRBJ2-7|TRBV5-6|.
CASSLSGERMLYF
TGTGCCAGCAGCTTGTCCGGGGAACGGATGTTGTACTTC
>TRBD1|TRBJ2-7|TRBV6-5|.
CASSGTGSDEQYF
TGTGCCAGCTCCGGGACAGGGTCGGACGAGCAGTACTTC
>TRBD1|TRBJ2-7|TRBV27|.
CASSLSWGQSYEQYF
TGTGCCAGCAGTTTAAGTTGGGGACAGTCCTACGAGCAGTACTTC
>TRBD2|TRBJ2-2|TRBV2|.
CASSVFGGSNTGELFF
TGTGCCAGCAGTGTGTTCGGGGGGTCCAACACCGGGGAGCTGTTTTTT
>.|TRBJ1-1|TRBV11-2|.
CASSSDRANTEAFF
TGTGCCAGCAGTTCGGACAGAGCTAACACTGAAGCTTTCTTT
>.|TRBJ2-4|TRBV18|once
CASSPRETGRYIQYF
TGTGCCAGCTCACCCCGAGAGACAGGGAGGTACATTCAGTACTTC
>TRBD1|TRBJ1-2|TRBV7-2|.
CASSLGRQGYGYTF
TGTGCCAGCAGCTTAGGTCGACAGGGTTATGGCTACACCTTC
>.|TRBJ2-1|TRBV30|.
CAWSPGGGGYHNEQFF
TGTGCCTGGAGTCCGGGTGGGGGGGGCTACCACAATGAGCAGTTCTTC
>TRBD2|TRBJ2-2|TRBV7-2|.
CASSLGASGGLYTGELFF
TGTGCCAGCAGCTTAGGGGCTAGCGGGGGGCTCTACACCGGGGAGCTGTTTTTT
>.|TRBJ2-7|TRBV5-6|.
CASSLSTRAFDRQYF
TGTGCCAGCAGCTTGTCTACCAGGGCGTTTGATAGGCAGTACTTC
>.|TRBJ2-3|TRBV7-3|.
CASSLLRSSTDTQYF
TGTGCCAGCAGCTTACTGCGTTCTAGCACAGATACGCAGTATTTT
>.|TRBJ1-1|TRBV7-2|.
CASSSYDRSYPNTEAFF
TGTGCCAGCAGCTCCTATGATCGATCCTATCCTAACACTGAAGCTTTCTTT
>TRBD1|TRBJ2-1|TRBV6-5|.
CASRAGQGPLHEQFF
TGTGCCAGCAGGGCCGGACAGGGGCCCCTCCACGAGCAGTTCTTC
>.|TRBJ1-5|TRBV21-1|once
CASSEQGQLPNQPQHF
TGTGCCAGCAGCGAACAGGGACAGCTACCCAATCAGCCCCAGCATTTT
>TRBD1|TRBJ1-5|TRBV7-2|few
CASSPGTGGGNQPQHF
TGTGCCAGCAGCCCCGGGACAGGGGGTGGCAATCAGCCCCAGCATTTT
>.|TRBJ1-5|TRBV19|.
CASTLGGRWQPQHF
TGTGCCAGTACCCTCGGCGGGCGGTGGCAGCCCCAGCATTTT
>TRBD1|TRBJ1-2|TRBV5-8|.
CASSPGTGATSNYGYTF
TGTGCCAGCAGCCCCGGGACAGGGGCAACTTCTAACTATGGCTACACCTTC
>TRBD2|TRBJ2-3|TRBV9|.
CASSPRGGPTDTQYF
TGTGCCAGCAGCCCTCGGGGGGGCCCCACAGATACGCAGTATTTT
>TRBD2|TRBJ2-1|TRBV6-6|.
CASKASGNPYNEQFF
TGTGCCAGCAAAGCTAGCGGGAACCCCTACAATGAGCAGTTCTTC
>.|TRBJ1-6|TRBV4-3|.
CASSPGGGHSPLHF
TGCGCCAGCAGCCCCGGCGGGGGACATTCACCCCTCCACTTT
>.|TRBJ2-7|TRBV5-1|.
CASSLGGRDYEQYF
TGCGCCAGCAGCTTGGGAGGGCGAGACTACGAGCAGTACTTC
>.|TRBJ2-6|TRBV9|once
CASQGSGANVLTF
TGTGCCAGCCAGGGGTCTGGGGCCAACGTCCTGACTTTC
>.|TRBJ1-2|TRBV9|.
CASSVGKLGRAVNYGYTF
TGTGCCAGCAGCGTAGGAAAACTGGGAAGAGCGGTAAACTATGGCTACACCTTC
>TRBD1|TRBJ2-5|TRBV9|.
CASSGLKPGQQETQYF
TGTGCCAGCAGCGGTTTAAAACCGGGACAGCAAGAGACCCAGTACTTC
>TRBD1|TRBJ2-7|TRBV4-3|once
CASSQDGTEDYEQYF
TGCGCCAGCAGCCAAGACGGGACAGAGGATTACGAGCAGTACTTC
>.|TRBJ1-2|TRBV19|.
CASIGQGYGYTF
TGTGCCAGTATCGGGCAGGGATATGGCTACACCTTC
>TRBD1|TRBJ1-1|TRBV20-1|.
CRQGARTEAFF
TGCAGACAGGGGGCGAGGACTGAAGCTTTCTTT
>TRBD1|TRBJ1-4|TRBV18|once
CASSSNPGQGGEKLFF
TGTGCCAGCTCATCTAACCCGGGACAGGGAGGTGAAAAACTGTTTTTT
>TRBD1|TRBJ2-1|TRBV7-2|.
CASSPHRGQGASNEQFF
TGTGCCAGCAGCCCCCACCGGGGACAGGGAGCCAGTAATGAGCAGTTCTTC
>TRBD1|TRBJ1-1|TRBV18|.
CASSLIQGEAFF
TGTGCCAGCTCACTGATACAGGGGGAAGCTTTCTTT
>.|TRBJ1-2|TRBV25-1|.
CASSDRERQTRGGGYTF
TGTGCCAGCAGTGATCGGGAGAGACAGACCCGCGGTGGTGGCTACACCTTC
>.|TRBJ2-3|TRBV6-6|.
CASSRQEGGTDTQYF
TGTGCCAGCAGTCGCCAAGAGGGGGGCACAGATACGCAGTATTTT
>.|TRBJ2-3|TRBV27|.
CASSSGWTDTQYF
TGTGCCAGCAGTTCAGGGTGGACAGATACGCAGTATTTT
>.|TRBJ2-6|TRBV2|once
CASSPGESGANVLTF
TGTGCCAGCAGTCCAGGGGAGTCTGGGGCCAACGTCCTGACTTTC
>TRBD1|TRBJ1-6|TRBV6-4|.
CASSELGTGYSPLHF
TGTGCCAGCAGTGAGCTCGGGACAGGGTATTCACCCCTCCACTTT
>TRBD1|TRBJ1-4|TRBV6-1|.
CASSELTGTGREKLFF
TGTGCCAGCAGTGAATTAACCGGGACAGGGCGTGAAAAACTGTTTTTT
>.|TRBJ2-1|TRBV5-6|.
CASSLSPNVGARNEQFF
TGTGCCAGCAGCTTGTCCCCTAACGTGGGGGCGCGAAATGAGCAGTTCTTC
>TRBD1|TRBJ1-3|TRBV29-1|.
CSVLGQGRGTIYF
TGCAGCGTACTCGGACAGGGAAGAGGGACCATATATTTT
>.|TRBJ1-3|TRBV18|.
CASSLGQPPGNTIYF
TGTGCCAGCTCTTTGGGCCAGCCACCTGGAAACACCATATATTTT
>.|TRBJ2-3|TRBV11-3|.
CASSLDSRTDTQYF
TGTGCCAGCAGCTTAGATTCTAGGACAGATACGCAGTATTTT